The rows below give T cell receptor beta chains drawn from one sample of a study of CD8 T cell repertoires and HIV-1 epitope variants. These receptors lack a known antigen. TCRdb's copy holds only in-frame clones and misses some; the assay was immunoSEQ multiplex PCR. The table lists roughly 4,500 clones, roughly 67% of them singletons. Source material: cultured CD8+ T cells derived from PBMCs. The receptors come from a male donor with HIV. Both conserved end residues are part of each CDR3. The D gene is left open where the match is weak. Rows may omit the clone size; those that give it use once, few, many or a size class.

j_call: TRBJ2-7; d_call: .; v_call: TRBV19; clone_size: .; cdr3_aa: CASMGGDAYEQYF; cdr3_nt: TGTGCCAGTATGGGGGGAGACGCCTACGAGCAGTACTTC
j_call: TRBJ2-7; d_call: TRBD2; v_call: TRBV7-8; clone_size: few; cdr3_aa: CASSLSGGLYEQYF; cdr3_nt: TGTGCCAGCAGCTTGTCGGGGGGGTTGTACGAGCAGTACTTC
j_call: TRBJ2-1; d_call: .; v_call: TRBV7-9; clone_size: .; cdr3_aa: CASSFAGVRNEQFF; cdr3_nt: TGTGCCAGCAGCTTTGCAGGGGTTCGCAATGAGCAGTTCTTC
j_call: TRBJ2-7; d_call: .; v_call: TRBV28; clone_size: .; cdr3_aa: CASGISYEQYF; cdr3_nt: TGTGCCAGCGGGATTTCCTACGAGCAGTACTTC
j_call: TRBJ2-7; d_call: .; v_call: TRBV6-5; clone_size: .; cdr3_aa: CASSYGVGSYEQYF; cdr3_nt: TGTGCCAGCAGTTACGGAGTTGGGTCCTACGAGCAGTACTTC
j_call: TRBJ2-1; d_call: .; v_call: TRBV7-2; clone_size: .; cdr3_aa: CASSLQPRNEQFF; cdr3_nt: TGTGCCAGCAGCTTACAACCACGGAATGAGCAGTTCTTC
j_call: TRBJ2-1; d_call: .; v_call: TRBV5-1; clone_size: .; cdr3_aa: CASSLRVPGRDRYNEQFF; cdr3_nt: TGCGCCAGCAGCTTAAGGGTCCCGGGCAGGGATCGTTACAATGAGCAGTTCTTC
j_call: TRBJ2-7; d_call: .; v_call: TRBV6-5; clone_size: .; cdr3_aa: CASSPTGPYEQYF; cdr3_nt: TGTGCCAGCAGCCCGACTGGGCCCTACGAGCAGTACTTC
j_call: TRBJ1-3; d_call: TRBD1; v_call: TRBV6-5; clone_size: .; cdr3_aa: CASSGSSGGTDTIYF; cdr3_nt: TGTGCCAGCAGCGGGTCGTCAGGGGGTACCGACACCATATATTTT
j_call: TRBJ2-7; d_call: TRBD2; v_call: TRBV28; clone_size: medium-sized; cdr3_aa: CASSPEAGVSEQYF; cdr3_nt: TGTGCCAGCAGTCCGGAAGCGGGAGTAAGCGAGCAGTACTTC
j_call: TRBJ1-4; d_call: TRBD1; v_call: TRBV7-6; clone_size: .; cdr3_aa: CASSGGQGIDEKLFF; cdr3_nt: TGTGCCAGCAGCGGCGGACAGGGGATCGATGAAAAACTGTTTTTT
j_call: TRBJ1-1; d_call: .; v_call: TRBV7-8; clone_size: .; cdr3_aa: CASSPSWAEAFF; cdr3_nt: TGTGCCAGCAGCCCAAGCTGGGCTGAAGCTTTCTTT
j_call: TRBJ2-1; d_call: TRBD2; v_call: TRBV9; clone_size: few; cdr3_aa: CASRETSGSANEQFF; cdr3_nt: TGTGCCAGCAGAGAGACTAGCGGGAGTGCCAATGAGCAGTTCTTC
j_call: TRBJ2-1; d_call: TRBD2; v_call: TRBV27; clone_size: once; cdr3_aa: CASSPFDSGGGNEQFF; cdr3_nt: TGTGCCAGCAGTCCATTCGATAGCGGGGGGGGCAATGAGCAGTTCTTC
j_call: TRBJ2-3; d_call: .; v_call: TRBV6-5; clone_size: .; cdr3_aa: CASSFSSDRTDTQYF; cdr3_nt: TGTGCCAGCAGTTTCTCTTCAGACCGCACAGATACGCAGTATTTT
j_call: TRBJ1-1; d_call: .; v_call: TRBV29-1; clone_size: few; cdr3_aa: CSVPDEKEAFF; cdr3_nt: TGCAGCGTCCCCGACGAAAAGGAAGCTTTCTTT
j_call: TRBJ1-6; d_call: .; v_call: TRBV2; clone_size: few; cdr3_aa: CASTEGRNSPLHF; cdr3_nt: TGTGCCAGCACCGAGGGACGAAATTCACCCCTCCACTTT
j_call: TRBJ2-2; d_call: .; v_call: TRBV19; clone_size: .; cdr3_aa: CASGWGPGELFF; cdr3_nt: TGTGCCAGTGGGTGGGGCCCCGGGGAGCTGTTTTTT
j_call: TRBJ1-5; d_call: TRBD1; v_call: TRBV10-3; clone_size: .; cdr3_aa: CAIRGQPDQPQHF; cdr3_nt: TGTGCCATCAGGGGACAGCCAGATCAGCCCCAGCATTTT
j_call: TRBJ1-2; d_call: TRBD1; v_call: TRBV5-1; clone_size: few; cdr3_aa: CASSTNFDRADYGYTF; cdr3_nt: TGCGCCAGCAGCACAAACTTCGACAGGGCTGACTATGGCTACACCTTC
j_call: TRBJ1-2; d_call: .; v_call: TRBV28; clone_size: .; cdr3_aa: CASSWGEDYGYTF; cdr3_nt: TGTGCCAGCAGTTGGGGGGAGGACTATGGCTACACCTTC
j_call: TRBJ2-7; d_call: TRBD1; v_call: TRBV7-3; clone_size: .; cdr3_aa: CASSLGQYLREQYF; cdr3_nt: TGTGCCAGCAGCTTGGGACAGTACCTTCGTGAGCAGTACTTC
j_call: TRBJ1-5; d_call: .; v_call: TRBV19; clone_size: .; cdr3_aa: CASSISSGDYSNQPQHF; cdr3_nt: TGTGCCAGTAGTATCTCCTCAGGGGACTATAGCAATCAGCCCCAGCATTTT
j_call: TRBJ2-2; d_call: .; v_call: TRBV5-6; clone_size: .; cdr3_aa: CASSPEMNTGELFF; cdr3_nt: TGTGCCAGCAGCCCGGAGATGAACACCGGGGAGCTGTTTTTT
j_call: TRBJ2-5; d_call: TRBD1; v_call: TRBV19; clone_size: .; cdr3_aa: CASSIRQGSETQYF; cdr3_nt: TGTGCCAGTAGTATTAGACAGGGTTCGGAGACCCAGTACTTC
j_call: TRBJ2-7; d_call: .; v_call: TRBV28; clone_size: .; cdr3_aa: CASSWGGTETYEQYF; cdr3_nt: TGTGCCAGCAGTTGGGGCGGGACGGAAACCTACGAGCAGTACTTC
j_call: TRBJ1-1; d_call: .; v_call: TRBV5-1; clone_size: .; cdr3_aa: CASSGNPSTEAFF; cdr3_nt: TGCGCCAGCAGCGGCAATCCTAGCACTGAAGCTTTCTTT
j_call: TRBJ1-1; d_call: TRBD1; v_call: TRBV15; clone_size: few; cdr3_aa: CATSRKTGGTEAFF; cdr3_nt: TGTGCCACCAGCAGGAAGACAGGGGGAACTGAAGCTTTCTTT
j_call: TRBJ2-1; d_call: .; v_call: TRBV7-9; clone_size: .; cdr3_aa: CASSGDRYEQFF; cdr3_nt: TGTGCCAGCAGCGGAGACAGGTACGAGCAGTTCTTC
j_call: TRBJ1-1; d_call: .; v_call: TRBV5-4; clone_size: few; cdr3_aa: CASSLGTNTEAFF; cdr3_nt: TGTGCCAGCAGCTTGGGGACGAACACTGAAGCTTTCTTT
j_call: TRBJ2-7; d_call: .; v_call: TRBV5-4; clone_size: .; cdr3_aa: CASSLVGGSLYEQYF; cdr3_nt: TGTGCCAGCAGCTTGGTGGGCGGTTCGCTTTACGAGCAGTACTTC
j_call: TRBJ2-1; d_call: .; v_call: TRBV6-5; clone_size: .; cdr3_aa: CASSYDSYNEQFF; cdr3_nt: TGTGCCAGCAGTTACGACTCCTACAATGAGCAGTTCTTC
j_call: TRBJ1-1; d_call: TRBD1; v_call: TRBV5-1; clone_size: .; cdr3_aa: CASSSSTGGGSTEAFF; cdr3_nt: TGCGCCAGCAGCTCATCGACAGGGGGCGGGAGCACTGAAGCTTTCTTT
j_call: TRBJ2-1; d_call: .; v_call: TRBV4-3; clone_size: .; cdr3_aa: CASSQKGFLGPYNEQFF; cdr3_nt: TGCGCCAGCAGCCAAAAGGGCTTTTTAGGACCTTACAATGAGCAGTTCTTC
j_call: TRBJ2-2; d_call: .; v_call: TRBV5-5; clone_size: few; cdr3_aa: CASSLAGTGELFF; cdr3_nt: TGTGCCAGCAGCTTGGCCGGTACCGGGGAGCTGTTTTTT
j_call: TRBJ1-4; d_call: .; v_call: TRBV7-2; clone_size: .; cdr3_aa: CASSLGPFNEKLFF; cdr3_nt: TGTGCCAGCAGCTTAGGGCCCTTTAATGAAAAACTGTTTTTT
j_call: TRBJ2-3; d_call: TRBD2; v_call: TRBV29-1; clone_size: .; cdr3_aa: CSGILAGASTDTQYF; cdr3_nt: TGCAGCGGGATCTTAGCGGGAGCTAGCACAGATACGCAGTATTTT
j_call: TRBJ2-7; d_call: .; v_call: TRBV7-9; clone_size: .; cdr3_aa: CASSLEGGDRTYEQYF; cdr3_nt: TGTGCCAGCAGCTTAGAAGGGGGGGACAGGACCTACGAGCAGTACTTC
j_call: TRBJ2-1; d_call: TRBD1; v_call: TRBV29-1; clone_size: few; cdr3_aa: CSVDHWDRYNEQFF; cdr3_nt: TGCAGCGTTGACCACTGGGACAGGTACAATGAGCAGTTCTTC
j_call: TRBJ2-7; d_call: .; v_call: TRBV6-1; clone_size: few; cdr3_aa: CASSPPEKASYEQYF; cdr3_nt: TGTGCCAGCAGTCCCCCCGAGAAGGCCTCCTACGAGCAGTACTTC
j_call: TRBJ1-1; d_call: TRBD1; v_call: TRBV5-1; clone_size: .; cdr3_aa: CASSLIRQGGSTEAFF; cdr3_nt: TGCGCCAGCAGCTTAATCCGACAGGGGGGGAGCACTGAAGCTTTCTTT
j_call: TRBJ1-1; d_call: .; v_call: TRBV28; clone_size: .; cdr3_aa: CASSRLDLMNTEAFF; cdr3_nt: TGTGCCAGCAGTCGGTTGGATCTCATGAACACTGAAGCTTTCTTT
j_call: TRBJ2-7; d_call: .; v_call: TRBV11-2; clone_size: once; cdr3_aa: CASSLAVSLYEQYF; cdr3_nt: TGTGCCAGCAGCTTAGCTGTCTCACTCTACGAGCAGTACTTC
j_call: TRBJ2-7; d_call: TRBD2; v_call: TRBV19; clone_size: .; cdr3_aa: CATRTSGREGSYEQYF; cdr3_nt: TGTGCCACGCGGACTAGCGGGAGGGAAGGGTCCTACGAGCAGTACTTC
j_call: TRBJ2-7; d_call: TRBD1; v_call: TRBV11-2; clone_size: few; cdr3_aa: CASSLGQYLREQYF; cdr3_nt: TGTGCCAGCAGCTTGGGACAGTACCTTCGTGAGCAGTACTTC
j_call: TRBJ2-1; d_call: .; v_call: TRBV27; clone_size: once; cdr3_aa: CASSLWGAGGNEQFF; cdr3_nt: TGTGCCAGCAGTTTATGGGGGGCCGGGGGCAATGAGCAGTTCTTC
j_call: TRBJ1-5; d_call: .; v_call: TRBV7-9; clone_size: large; cdr3_aa: CASSPSYSNQPQHF; cdr3_nt: TGTGCCAGCAGCCCGAGCTATAGCAATCAGCCCCAGCATTTT
j_call: TRBJ2-3; d_call: TRBD2; v_call: TRBV9; clone_size: .; cdr3_aa: CASSPLAGPVGDTQYF; cdr3_nt: TGTGCCAGCAGCCCTTTAGCGGGGCCTGTCGGAGATACGCAGTATTTT
j_call: TRBJ1-4; d_call: TRBD1; v_call: TRBV4-3; clone_size: .; cdr3_aa: CASSQDTGEWGEKLFF; cdr3_nt: TGCGCCAGCAGCCAAGACACAGGGGAATGGGGTGAAAAACTGTTTTTT
j_call: TRBJ2-1; d_call: .; v_call: TRBV6-1; clone_size: .; cdr3_aa: CASREDGKDEQFF; cdr3_nt: TGTGCCAGCAGAGAGGACGGAAAAGATGAGCAGTTCTTC
j_call: TRBJ1-1; d_call: .; v_call: TRBV11-2; clone_size: .; cdr3_aa: CASSLDKESSNTEAFF; cdr3_nt: TGTGCCAGCAGCTTAGACAAGGAGAGCTCGAACACTGAAGCTTTCTTT